These 3 T cell receptor beta chains originate from one sample sequenced in a study of cytomegalovirus exposure and HLA in healthy donors. Sequenced by immunoSEQ multiplex PCR; TCRdb stores in-frame clones only, minus some. The data contain around 61,000 clones, 92% of them singletons. Sequencing was done on a sample of PBMCs. The receptor source for this set is a man younger than 35 in good health and CMV-seropositive.

The chain combines TRBV30 with TRBJ2-7; D may be TRBD2 (7 bases). Trimming left V 0 bases short and J 3 bases short, with 12 bases between. This CDR3 is built from 14 residues. Germline V gene sequence: CDR1 GTSNPN, CDR2 SVGIG (reference sequence). The DNA for the CDR3 is TGTGCCTGGAGTGTTAAGGGGGGGATCTACGAGCAGTACTTC. Amino acids: CAWSVKGGIYEQYF.

This chain joins TRBV7-9 and TRBJ2-3; possibly TRBD1 for D (6 bases). Between the trimmed V and J ends, which lost 6 bases and 5 bases, there was a span of 15 bases. This CDR3 has 14 residues. Germline values: CDR1 SEHNR, CDR2 FQNEAQ (reference sequence). CDR3 amino acids: CASRGASGRDTQYF. CDR3 DNA: TGTGCCAGCAGGGGGGCCTCAGGAAGAGATACGCAGTATTTT.

This sequence joins TRBV18 and TRBJ2-7; D uncertain. CDR3 length: 15 amino acids. V was pared by 0 bases and J by 1 base, with 10 bases between. Germline V gives CDR1 KGHSH, CDR2 LQKENI. The CDR3 region is CASSPPSDLSYEQYF. The DNA of the CDR3 is TGTGCCAGCTCACCACCGAGCGACCTGTCCTACGAGCAGTACTTC. Together with reference TRBV18 and TRBJ2-7, the CDR3 gives the full variable domain: NAGVMQNPRHLVRRRGQEARLRCSPMKGHSHVYWYRQLPEEGLKFMVYLQKENIIDESGMPKERFSAEFPKEGPSILRIQQVVRGDSAAYFCASSPPSDLSYEQYFGPGTRLTVT.